This T cell receptor beta chain was identified in a study of shared clonotypes between healthy human individuals. Study in general: Contributing individuals were a couple of females and a few males aged 18 to 49. General study findings and limits: Non-shared clonotypes had lower generation probabilities than those shared by all four donors.

The germline gives CDR1 LGHNA, CDR2 YSLEER. The ends were cut back, 4 bases at V and 0 bases at J, with 6 bases in the middle. The CDR3 contains 13 residues. The data were produced by immunoSEQ multiplex PCR, yet TCRdb's version contains in-frame clones alone and is incomplete. The data show about 1.5 million clones, roughly 96% seen once. The split of CD4+ cells yielded CD45RA+ naive and CD45RA-negative memory subsets. As regards this clone: The antigen is undetermined.

The TCR originated in a man under 40 in good health. The sequenced sample consisted of naive CD4+ T cells sorted from blood. Sample subset: CD45RA+ positively selected. The chain combines TRBV4-3 with TRBJ2-5, with D hard to call. In nucleotides, the CDR3 is TGCGCCAGCAGCCGCAAGTACCAAGAGACCCAGTACTTC. Its translation is CASSRKYQETQYF.